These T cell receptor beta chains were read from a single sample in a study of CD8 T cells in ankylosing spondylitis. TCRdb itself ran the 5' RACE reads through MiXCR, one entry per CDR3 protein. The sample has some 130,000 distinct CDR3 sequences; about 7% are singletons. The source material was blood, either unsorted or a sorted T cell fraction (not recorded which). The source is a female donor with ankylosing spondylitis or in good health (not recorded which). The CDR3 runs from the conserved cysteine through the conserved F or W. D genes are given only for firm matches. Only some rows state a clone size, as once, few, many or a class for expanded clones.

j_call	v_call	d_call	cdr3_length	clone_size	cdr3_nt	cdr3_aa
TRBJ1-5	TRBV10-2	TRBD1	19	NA	TGCGCCAGCAGTGAGTTGTGGACAGGGGTTGGGATGGGCAATCAGCCCCAGCATTTT	CASSELWTGVGMGNQPQHF
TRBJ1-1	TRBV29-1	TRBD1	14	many	TGCAGCGTGGGCCGGACAGGGGCGGGCACTGAAGCTTTCTTT	CSVGRTGAGTEAFF
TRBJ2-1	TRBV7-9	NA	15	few	TGTGCCAGCAGCAACTCGGGGGATCTACGCAATGAGCAGTTCTTC	CASSNSGDLRNEQFF
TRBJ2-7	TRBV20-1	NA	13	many	TGCAGTGCTAGTGGGATGACCCCCTACGAGCAGTACTTC	CSASGMTPYEQYF
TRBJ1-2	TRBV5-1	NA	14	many	TGCGCCAGCAGCTTGGGGGCAGGGGTTGATGGCTACACCTTC	CASSLGAGVDGYTF
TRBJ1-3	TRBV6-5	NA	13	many	TGTGCCAGCAGTTGGGGTAGTGGAAACACCATATATTTT	CASSWGSGNTIYF
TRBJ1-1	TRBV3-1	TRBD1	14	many	TGTGCCAGCAGCCCCCTACACGGGACAGGGGACCGTTTCTTT	CASSPLHGTGDRFF
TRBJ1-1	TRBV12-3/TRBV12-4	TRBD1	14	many	TGTGCCAGCCGACAGGGGGTGGGAAACACTGAAGCTTTCTTT	CASRQGVGNTEAFF
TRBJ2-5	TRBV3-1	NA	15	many	TGTGCCAGCAGCCAAGATCGGAGTAGGCAAGAGACCCAGTACTTC	CASSQDRSRQETQYF
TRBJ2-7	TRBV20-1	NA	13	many	TGCAGTGCTAGAGTCGGCAGTAGCTACGAGCAGTACTTC	CSARVGSSYEQYF
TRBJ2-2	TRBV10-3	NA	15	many	TGTGCCATCAGCCCTGAGAAGCCGAACACCGGGGAGCTGTTTTTT	CAISPEKPNTGELFF
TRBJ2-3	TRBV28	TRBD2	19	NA	TGTGCCATCAGTTTAAGGGGAGGTAGCGGGGGGCCGAGCACAGATACGCAGTATTTT	CAISLRGGSGGPSTDTQYF
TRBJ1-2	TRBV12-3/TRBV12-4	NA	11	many	TGTGCCAGCAGTAAAAACTATGGCTACACCTTC	CASSKNYGYTF
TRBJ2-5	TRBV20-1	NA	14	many	TGCAGTGCTGTCAGGGAGAGTAATCTTGAGACCCAGTACTTC	CSAVRESNLETQYF
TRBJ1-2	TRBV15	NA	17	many	TGTGCCACCAGCCCCACAGGGCAGGGGACGGGTTCGTATGGCTACACCTTC	CATSPTGQGTGSYGYTF
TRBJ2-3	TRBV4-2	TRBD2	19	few	TGTGCCAGCAGCCAGGCCGGGACTAGCGGGGGGTCTAGCACAGATACGCAGTATTTT	CASSQAGTSGGSSTDTQYF
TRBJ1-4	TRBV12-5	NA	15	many	TGTGCTAGTGGTTTGGTCGGGGGGCCGTGGGAAAAACTGTTTTTT	CASGLVGGPWEKLFF
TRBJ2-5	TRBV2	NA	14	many	TGTGCCAGCAGTGCTTGGGAAATGGGAGAGACCCAGTACTTC	CASSAWEMGETQYF
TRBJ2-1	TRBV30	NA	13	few	TGTGCCTGGAGTGTCCATGTGGGAAATGAGCAGTTCTTC	CAWSVHVGNEQFF
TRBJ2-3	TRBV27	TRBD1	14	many	TGTGCCAGCAGAACAGGGGGCTATACAGATACGCAGTATTTT	CASRTGGYTDTQYF
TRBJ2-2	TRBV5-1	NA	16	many	TGCGCCAGCAGCTTTAGTCCGGAACCAAACACCGGGGAGCTGTTTTTT	CASSFSPEPNTGELFF
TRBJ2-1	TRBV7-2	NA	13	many	TGTGCCAGCAGCTCCGGGGCCTACAATGAGCAGTTCTTC	CASSSGAYNEQFF
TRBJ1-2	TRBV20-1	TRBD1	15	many	TGCAGTGCTAGACCCCCCCAGGGGGGGCTCTATGGCTACACCTTC	CSARPPQGGLYGYTF
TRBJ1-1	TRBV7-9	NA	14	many	TGTGCCAGCAGCTTGGGAGGGGTTGGGACTGAAGCTTTCTTT	CASSLGGVGTEAFF
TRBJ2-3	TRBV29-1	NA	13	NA	TGCAGCGTTGCGACTAGAAACACAGATACGCAGTATTTT	CSVATRNTDTQYF
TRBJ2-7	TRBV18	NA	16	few	TGTGCCAGCTCACCACCGAGGGGCTTAGATGAGGACGAGCAGTACTTC	CASSPPRGLDEDEQYF
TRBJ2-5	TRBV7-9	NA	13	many	TGTGCCAGCAGGTTAGCGGTACAAGAGACCCAGTACTTC	CASRLAVQETQYF
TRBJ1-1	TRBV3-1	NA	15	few	TGTGCCAGCAGCCTTAGAGGGTCCGCGGACACTGAAGCTTTCTTT	CASSLRGSADTEAFF
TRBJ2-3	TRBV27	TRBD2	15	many	TGTGCCAGCAACGGACTAGCGGGGGGCCGAGATACGCAGTATTTT	CASNGLAGGRDTQYF
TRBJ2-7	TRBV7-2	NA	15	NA	TGTGCCAGCAGCCAACAAACGCTGCCCTCCGCCGAGCAGTACTTC	CASSQQTLPSAEQYF
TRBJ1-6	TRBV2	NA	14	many	TGTGCCAGCAGGGGGACTGGGCTTTATTCACCCCTCCACTTT	CASRGTGLYSPLHF
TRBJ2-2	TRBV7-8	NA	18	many	TGTGCCAGCAGCTTAAAGACAGGGAGGAAAGGGAACACCGGGGAGCTGTTTTTT	CASSLKTGRKGNTGELFF
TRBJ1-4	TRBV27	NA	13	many	TGTGCCAGCAGTTTACAGGAATCTGAAAAACTGTTTTTT	CASSLQESEKLFF
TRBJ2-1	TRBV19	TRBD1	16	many	TGTGCCAGTAGTCCCCTCCGGGACAGGGGTGGAAATGAGCAGTTCTTC	CASSPLRDRGGNEQFF
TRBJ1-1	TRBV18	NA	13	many	TGTGCCAGCCAACTTTACAGGGATACTGAAGCTTTCTTT	CASQLYRDTEAFF
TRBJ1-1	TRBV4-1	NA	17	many	TGCGCCAGCAGCCAAGATCGCTGGGCAGGGGCGGACACTGAAGCTTTCTTT	CASSQDRWAGADTEAFF
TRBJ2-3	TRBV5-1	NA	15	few	TGCGCCAGCAGCTTTTGGGTAGAGAACACAGATACGCAGTATTTT	CASSFWVENTDTQYF
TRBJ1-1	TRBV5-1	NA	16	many	TGCGCCAGCAGCTTGGGGGTTGGGACGTCCGGCGTTGAAGCTTTCTTT	CASSLGVGTSGVEAFF
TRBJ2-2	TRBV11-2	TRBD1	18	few	TGTGCCAGCAACCTAAGTGGGACAGGGTACGGAATACCCGGGGAGCTGTTTTTT	CASNLSGTGYGIPGELFF
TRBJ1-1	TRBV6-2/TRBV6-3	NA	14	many	TGTGCCAGCAGTAGGCCCGGGAAGAACACTGAAGCTTTCTTT	CASSRPGKNTEAFF
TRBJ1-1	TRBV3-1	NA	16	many	TGTGCCAGTACGACTCAACCCGGGGCCTGGAACACTGAAGCTTTCTTT	CASTTQPGAWNTEAFF
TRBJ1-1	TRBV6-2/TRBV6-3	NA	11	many	TGTGCCAGCAGTTACTTTCAAGAAGCTTTCTTT	CASSYFQEAFF
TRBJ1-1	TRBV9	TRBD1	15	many	TGTGCCAGCAGCGCCGACAGGGGCGGGAACACTGAAGCTTTCTTT	CASSADRGGNTEAFF
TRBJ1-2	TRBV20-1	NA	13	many	TGCAGTGCCCCTCAGGTTAGGGAGTATGGCTACACCTTC	CSAPQVREYGYTF
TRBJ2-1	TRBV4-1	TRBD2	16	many	TGCGCCAGCAGCCGACAACTAGCGGGGGGGTACAATGAGCAGTTCTTC	CASSRQLAGGYNEQFF
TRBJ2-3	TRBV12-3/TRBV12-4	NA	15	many	TGTGCCAGCAGGAACAGGGCCAGACTGGCAGATACGCAGTATTTT	CASRNRARLADTQYF
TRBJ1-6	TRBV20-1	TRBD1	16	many	TGCAGTGCTAGAGACCTCCGGGACAGGGGAAATTCACCCCTCCACTTT	CSARDLRDRGNSPLHF
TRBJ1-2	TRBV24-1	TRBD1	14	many	TGTGCCACCAGTGACCCCGGGACAGGGGTTGGCTACACCTTC	CATSDPGTGVGYTF
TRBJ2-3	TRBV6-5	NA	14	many	TGTGCCAGCAGTTACTCCCGGGACGGGAATACGCAGTATTTT	CASSYSRDGNTQYF
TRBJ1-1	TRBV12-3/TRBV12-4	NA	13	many	TGTGCCAGCAGTTTACGGGGGCGGACTGAAGCTTTCTTT	CASSLRGRTEAFF
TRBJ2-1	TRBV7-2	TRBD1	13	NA	TGTGCCAGCAGCATAGAGAGACAGGGGCGGCAGTTCTTC	CASSIERQGRQFF
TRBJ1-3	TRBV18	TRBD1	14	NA	TGTGCCAGCTCACGCGGGACAGCTGGAAACACCATATATTTT	CASSRGTAGNTIYF
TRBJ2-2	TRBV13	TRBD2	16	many	TGTGCCAGCAGCTTAAGTCGGCTAGCGGGTTTCGGGGAGCTGTTTTTT	CASSLSRLAGFGELFF
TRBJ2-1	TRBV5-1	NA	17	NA	TGCGCCAACAGCTTGGCCGGGCAGGGACAAATATACAATGAGCAGTTCTTC	CANSLAGQGQIYNEQFF
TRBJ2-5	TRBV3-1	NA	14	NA	TGTGCCAGCAGCCAAGAAGGCGCGAAAGAGACCCAGTACTTC	CASSQEGAKETQYF
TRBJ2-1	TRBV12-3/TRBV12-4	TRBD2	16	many	TGTGCCAGCAGTCTACTTACTAGCGGGGGGGCCGAGGAGCAGTTCTTC	CASSLLTSGGAEEQFF
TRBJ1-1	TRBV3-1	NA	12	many	TGTGCCAGCATGGGCAGGGGCACTGAAGCTTTCTTT	CASMGRGTEAFF
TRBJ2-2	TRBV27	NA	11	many	TGTGCCAGCAGTTTTCTCGGGGAGCTGTTTTTT	CASSFLGELFF
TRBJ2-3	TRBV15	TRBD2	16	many	TGTGCCACCAGCAGAGATGGCGGGGGGGCAACAGATACGCAGTATTTT	CATSRDGGGATDTQYF